This section outlines one TCR beta chain sequence together with its context. This record comes from a study of blood T cell repertoires in COVID-19. CDR3 length: 14 residues. Trimming took off 5 bases at V and 3 bases at J, with 13 bases between the two ends. Looked up from germline, CDR1 is SGHTA and CDR2 is FQGNSA. Clones were sequenced by immunoSEQ multiplex PCR, and TCRdb holds only the in-frame ones, with some missing. The top ten hold approximately 9.3% of the sample, which has several thousand clones, roughly 88% seen once. The sequencing input was peripheral blood. V gene TRBV7-2 combines with J gene TRBJ1-2; D is uncertain. This sequence originates from a human donor with active COVID-19. The donor label of this sample is uncertain. CDR3 in DNA: TGTGCCAGCAGCCCCCGGACCGGGGACTATGGCTACACCTTC. Amino acids: CASSPRTGDYGYTF. The full variable domain, rest sourced from reference TRBV7-2 and TRBJ1-2, is GAGVSQSPSNKVTEKGKDVELRCDPISGHTALYWYRQSLGQGLEFLIYFQGNSAPDKSGLPSDRFSAERTGGSVSTLTIQRTQQEDSAVYLCASSPRTGDYGYTFGSGTRLTVV.